In this sample, the clone carrying this T cell receptor (beta chain) turned up a few times. The data derive from a study of T cells in Graves' hyperthyroidism and ophthalmopathy. This CDR3 has 15 amino acids. V lost 5 bases to trimming and J lost 2 bases, with 10 bases between them. Germline V gene sequence: CDR1 MNHNS, CDR2 SASEGT. Amplified regions were TCR beta CDR3 sequences from RNA transcripts. The HTBI set primed first-round TCR CDR3 RT-PCR. In TCRdb, the multiplex PCR reads were re-called with MiXCR into one record per CDR3 protein. The table lists under 300,000 distinct CDR3 sequences, roughly 13% of them singletons.

The V call is TRBV6-1, the J call TRBJ2-6, with D tentatively TRBD2 (6 bases). Source material: blood. The sequence was collected from a woman aged 40 to 50 with Graves' hyperthyroidism. DNA for the CDR3: TGTGCCAGCAGTCTAGCGTCTACTGGGGCCAACGTCCTGACTTTC. It encodes CASSLASTGANVLTF.